The present T cell receptor (beta chain) was sequenced within a study of blood T cell repertoires in COVID-19. TCRdb keeps only in-frame clones here, not all; method: immunoSEQ multiplex PCR. The data show over 250,000 clones, with about nine tenths seen just once and 3.5% to 4.5% held by the top ten. The table lists this clone with a few counts. Between the trimmed V and J ends, which lost 2 bases and 1 base, there was a span of 11 bases. CDR3 length equals 15 residues. Germline assignment: CDR1 MNHEY and CDR2 SVGAGI. Sequencing was done on a sample of peripheral blood. This chain uses TRBV6-5 with TRBJ1-2; TRBD1 might be the D (5 bases). The source of this sequence is a man aged 55 to 70 who had recovered from COVID-19. The CDR3 DNA is TGTGCCAGCAGTTACGCTAGGCAGGGTAACTATGGCTACACCTTC. Protein sequence: CASSYARQGNYGYTF.